Presented here are 10 T cell receptor beta chains from one specimen sequenced in a study of high-grade serous ovarian cancer treatment subgroups. Tumor tissue was taken before any definitive surgery or chemotherapy was given. Generated by immunoSEQ multiplex PCR, the TCRdb table keeps only in-frame clones and is missing some. Of some 1,900 clones listed, around 83% are singletons. Sequencing input: tumor tissue. These receptors came from a human donor with high-grade serous ovarian cancer.

This chain links TRBV5-1 with TRBJ1-5, with D unclear. Germline V gene lookup returns CDR1 SGHRS and CDR2 YFSETQ. The CDR3 is made up of 14 amino acids. V lost 0 bases, J lost 5 bases, and 9 bases lay in between. The CDR3 coding sequence is TGCGCCAGCAGCTTGGAGGGTGGCGATCAGCCCCAGCATTTT. Its protein product is CASSLEGGDQPQHF.

The chain has TRBV7-2 and TRBJ1-2; D is undetermined. Per the germline V gene, CDR1 is SGHTA and CDR2 is FQGNSA. The ends were cut back, 5 bases at V and 5 bases at J, with 12 bases in the middle. This CDR3 is 13 amino acids long. The DNA for the CDR3 is TGTGCCAGCAGCCCCCGGGCCCGTTATGGCTACACCTTC. It codes for CASSPRARYGYTF.

This clone appeared a few times. The rearrangement links TRBV6-1 to TRBJ1-2, with TRBD1 matching 9 bases. The CDR3 runs 15 residues. Looked up from germline, CDR1 is MNHNS and CDR2 is SASEGT. J lost 4 bases, V lost 2 bases, and 5 bases had no gene match. The CDR3 DNA follows: TGTGCCAGCAGTGAATTCGGACAGGGGAGCTATGGCTACACCTTC. Amino acids: CASSEFGQGSYGYTF.

V usage is TRBV5-4 and J usage is TRBJ2-3, with D possibly being TRBD1 or TRBD2 (5 bases each). Germline V gene data show CDR1 as SGHNT and CDR2 as YYREEE (reference sequence). V was cut by 7 bases and J by 1 base, with 10 bases left in between. The CDR3 is 13 residues long. CDR3 region: CASQVGGTDTQYF. In DNA form, the CDR3 reads TGTGCCAGCCAAGTGGGGGGCACAGATACGCAGTATTTT. Based on the CDR3 plus reference TRBV5-4 and TRBJ2-3, the full variable domain is ETGVTQSPTHLIKTRGQQVTLRCSSQSGHNTVSWYQQALGQGPQFIFQYYREEENGRGNFPPRFSGLQFPNYSSELNVNALELDDSALYLCASQVGGTDTQYFGPGTRLTVL.

The chain has TRBV7-2 and TRBJ2-7, with D tentatively TRBD2 (7 bases). V lost 5 bases and J 1 base, leaving 15 bases between the germline ends. The germline gives CDR1 SGHTA, CDR2 FQGNSA. The length of the CDR3 is 15 residues. In nucleotides, the CDR3 is TGTGCCAGCAGCCCTTGGGAGGGGGAATCCTACGAGCAGTACTTC. Its protein product is CASSPWEGESYEQYF.

The CDR3 here is CASSQGWDNSPLHF. The CDR3 DNA reads as TGTGCCAGCAGCCAAGGGTGGGATAATTCACCCCTCCACTTT. The chain employs TRBV5-5 and TRBJ1-6, with D unclear. The CDR3 extends over 14 amino acids. Germline CDR1 and CDR2: SGHKS and YYEKEE (reference sequence). Trimming left V 4 bases short and J 5 bases short, with 10 bases between.

Only a few counts were recorded for this clone. V and J are TRBV9 and TRBJ1-2; no definite D call. Germline CDR1 SGDLS, CDR2 YYNGEE. Trimming took 0 bases from V and 3 from J, leaving 12 bases between them. CDR3 length: 15 amino acids. CDR3 sequence (DNA): TGTGCCAGCAGCGTAGGTGTTTTAAGCGACTATGGCTACACCTTC. As protein: CASSVGVLSDYGYTF.

The chain is built from TRBV7-3 and TRBJ2-5; 12 nucleotides line up with TRBD1. Unmatched junction bases numbered 8, after V lost 2 bases and J lost 4 bases. Germline loops: CDR1 SGHTA, CDR2 FQGTGA. This CDR3 is built from 17 residues. The CDR3 loop is CASSLGLGTGGAETQYF. The CDR3 nucleotides are TGTGCCAGCAGCTTAGGTCTTGGGACAGGGGGCGCAGAGACCCAGTACTTC.

The V and J genes are TRBV7-2 and TRBJ1-5, with TRBD1 identical over 7 bases. CDR1 is SGHTA and CDR2 is FQGNSA in the germline V gene. V was pared by 3 bases and J by 7 bases, with 6 bases of the junction left unmatched. The CDR3 totals 14 residues. Here the CDR3 DNA reads TGTGCCAGCAGCTTTTACACAGGGGAGCAGCCCCAGCATTTT. The encoded protein is CASSFYTGEQPQHF.

This clone was seen only once. The chain uses TRBV5-1 and TRBJ2-5; D gene uncertain. The V and J ends lost 3 bases and 5 bases respectively, with 14 bases between them. The germline gives CDR1 SGHRS, CDR2 YFSETQ. This CDR3 region has 14 residues. The CDR3, as DNA: TGCGCCAGCAGCTCCGGGCCCGGGCCGGAGACCCAGTACTTC. The encoded protein is CASSSGPGPETQYF.